This section outlines one T cell receptor (beta chain) sequence together with its context. Its antigen is still unknown. The V end lost 4 bases, the J end lost 1 base, and 14 bases lay between the germline ends. The CDR3 has 15 residues. Germline V gene sequence: CDR1 SGDLS, CDR2 YYNGEE. The treatment was: over 15 received Ad26.COV2.S at low or high dose, single or two shots; roughly five received placebo; per-sample allocation not given. Each sample was drawn 63 days after the first injection (of vaccine or placebo). The vaccine delivered Wuhan-strain SARS-CoV-2 spike through an Ad26 vector. The sample belongs to a study of Ad26.COV2.S vaccination and SARS-CoV-2 variants. Study-wide background: Once, or twice with 56 days between doses, Ad26.COV2.S was given intramuscularly.

Study findings and constraints: Placebo and vaccine recipients had non-spike TCR breadth that was similar. Substantial breadth was reported for post-vaccination spike-specific CD8+ and CD4+ T cells.

Assay used: immunoSEQ multiplex PCR; TCRdb lists only in-frame clones, some missing. Of roughly 300,000 clones in the sample, roughly 89% were seen once. The chain couples TRBV9 to TRBJ1-1, with unresolved D. The source is a person between 18 and 60 years old who received the Ad26.COV2.S COVID-19 vaccine or a placebo. The source material was peripheral blood, sampled in a trial of Ad26.COV2.S vaccine versus placebo. CDR3 DNA sequence: TGTGCCAGCAGCCCGACTGGACGGCGGAACACTGAAGCTTTCTTT. Translated: CASSPTGRRNTEAFF.